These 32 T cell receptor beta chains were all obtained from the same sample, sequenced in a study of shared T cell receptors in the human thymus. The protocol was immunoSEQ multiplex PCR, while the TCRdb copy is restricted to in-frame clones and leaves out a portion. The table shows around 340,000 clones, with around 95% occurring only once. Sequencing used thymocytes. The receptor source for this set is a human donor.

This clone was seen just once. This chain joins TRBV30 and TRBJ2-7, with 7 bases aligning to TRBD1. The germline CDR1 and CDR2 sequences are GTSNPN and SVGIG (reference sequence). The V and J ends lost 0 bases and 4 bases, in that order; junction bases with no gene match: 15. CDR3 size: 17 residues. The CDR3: CAWSVGTDLPERYEQYF. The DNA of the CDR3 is TGTGCCTGGAGTGTGGGGACAGATCTTCCTGAGCGGTACGAGCAGTACTTC.

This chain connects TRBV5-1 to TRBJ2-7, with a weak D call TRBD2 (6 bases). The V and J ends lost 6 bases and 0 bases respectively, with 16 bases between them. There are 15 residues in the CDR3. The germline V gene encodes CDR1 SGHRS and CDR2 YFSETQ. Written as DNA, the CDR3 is TGCGCCAGCACCGCGGGGCAGGAGCCCTCCTACGAGCAGTACTTC. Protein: CASTAGQEPSYEQYF.

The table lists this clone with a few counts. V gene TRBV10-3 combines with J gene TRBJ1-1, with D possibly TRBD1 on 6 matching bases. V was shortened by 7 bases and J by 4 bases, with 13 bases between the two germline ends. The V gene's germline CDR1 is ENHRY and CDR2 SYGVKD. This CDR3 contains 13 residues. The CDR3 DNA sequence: TGTGCCATCAACACAGGGAGCGTCACTGAAGCTTTCTTT. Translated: CAINTGSVTEAFF.

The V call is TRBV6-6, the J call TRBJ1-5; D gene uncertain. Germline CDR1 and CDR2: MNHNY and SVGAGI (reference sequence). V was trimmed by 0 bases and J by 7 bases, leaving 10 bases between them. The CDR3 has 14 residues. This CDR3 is CASSYSRSRQPQHF. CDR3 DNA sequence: TGTGCCAGCAGTTACTCACGGAGTAGGCAGCCCCAGCATTTT.

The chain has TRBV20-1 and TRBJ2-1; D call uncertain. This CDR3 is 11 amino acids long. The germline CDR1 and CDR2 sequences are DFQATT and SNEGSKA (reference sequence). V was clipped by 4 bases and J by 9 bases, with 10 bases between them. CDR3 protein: CSAKCGTEQFF. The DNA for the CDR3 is TGCAGTGCTAAATGCGGCACTGAGCAGTTCTTC.

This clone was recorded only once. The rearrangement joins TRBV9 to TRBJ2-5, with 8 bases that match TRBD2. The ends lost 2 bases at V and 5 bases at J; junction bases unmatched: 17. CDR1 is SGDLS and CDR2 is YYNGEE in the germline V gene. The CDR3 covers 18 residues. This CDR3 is CASSVGVKRETFGETQYF. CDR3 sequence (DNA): TGTGCCAGCAGCGTCGGCGTTAAGCGGGAGACCTTCGGGGAGACCCAGTACTTC.

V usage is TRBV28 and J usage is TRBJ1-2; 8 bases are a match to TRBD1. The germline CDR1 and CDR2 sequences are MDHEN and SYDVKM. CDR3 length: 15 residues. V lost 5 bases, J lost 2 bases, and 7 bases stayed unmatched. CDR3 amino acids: CASSPINRGNYGYTF. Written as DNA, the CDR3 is TGTGCCAGCAGTCCAATCAACAGGGGGAACTATGGCTACACCTTC.

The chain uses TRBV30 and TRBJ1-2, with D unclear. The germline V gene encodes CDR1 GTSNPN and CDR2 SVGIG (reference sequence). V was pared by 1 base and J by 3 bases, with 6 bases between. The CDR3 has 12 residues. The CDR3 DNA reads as TGTGCCTGGAGTGGAGGGCACTATGGCTACACCTTC. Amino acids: CAWSGGHYGYTF.

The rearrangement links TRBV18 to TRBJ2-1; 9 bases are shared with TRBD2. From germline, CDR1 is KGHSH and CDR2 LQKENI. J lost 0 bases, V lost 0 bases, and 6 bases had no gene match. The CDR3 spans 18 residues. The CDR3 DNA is TGTGCCAGCTCACCACCGGGACTAGCCCGGAGCTCCTACAATGAGCAGTTCTTC. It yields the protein CASSPPGLARSSYNEQFF.

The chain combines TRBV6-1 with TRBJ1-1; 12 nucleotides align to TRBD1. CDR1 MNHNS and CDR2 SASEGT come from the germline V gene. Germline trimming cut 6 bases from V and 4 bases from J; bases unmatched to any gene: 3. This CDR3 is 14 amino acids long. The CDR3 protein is CASRRDRGRTEAFF. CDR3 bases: TGTGCCAGCAGGCGGGACAGGGGGCGCACTGAAGCTTTCTTT.

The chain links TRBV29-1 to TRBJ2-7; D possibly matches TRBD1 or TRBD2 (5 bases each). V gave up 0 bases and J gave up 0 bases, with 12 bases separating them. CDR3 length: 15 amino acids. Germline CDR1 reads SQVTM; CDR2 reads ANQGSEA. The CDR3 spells CSVEDPGTASYEQYF. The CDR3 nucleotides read TGCAGCGTTGAAGATCCCGGGACGGCCTCCTACGAGCAGTACTTC.

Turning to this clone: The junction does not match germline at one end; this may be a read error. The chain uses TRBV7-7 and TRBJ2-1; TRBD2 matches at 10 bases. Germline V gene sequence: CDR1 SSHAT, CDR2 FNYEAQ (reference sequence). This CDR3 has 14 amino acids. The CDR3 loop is CASSLSGRAGEQFF. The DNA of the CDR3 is TGTGCTAGCAGCTTGAGCGGGAGGGCCGGAGAGCAGTTCTTC. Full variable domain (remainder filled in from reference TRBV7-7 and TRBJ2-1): GAGVSQSPRYKVTKRGQDVTLRCDPISSHATLYWYQQALGQGPEFLTYFNYEAQPDKSGLPSDRFSAERPEGSISTLTIQRTEQRDSAMYRCASSLSGRAGEQFFGPGTRLTVL.

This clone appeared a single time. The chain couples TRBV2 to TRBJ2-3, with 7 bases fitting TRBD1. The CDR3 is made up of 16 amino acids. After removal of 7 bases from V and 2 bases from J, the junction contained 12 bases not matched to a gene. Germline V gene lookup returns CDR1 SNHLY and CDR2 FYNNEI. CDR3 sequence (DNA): TGTGCCAGCAAGCCAAAGACAGGGATAGACACAGATACGCAGTATTTT. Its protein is CASKPKTGIDTDTQYF. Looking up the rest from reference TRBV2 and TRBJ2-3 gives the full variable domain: EPEVTQTPSHQVTQMGQEVILRCVPISNHLYFYWYRQILGQKVEFLVSFYNNEISEKSEIFDDQFSVERPDGSNFTLKIRSTKLEDSAMYFCASKPKTGIDTDTQYFGPGTRLTVL.

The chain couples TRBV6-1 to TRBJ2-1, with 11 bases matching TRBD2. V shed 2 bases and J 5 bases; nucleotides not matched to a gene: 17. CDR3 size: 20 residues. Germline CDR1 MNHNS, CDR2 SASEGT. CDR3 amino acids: CASSESVGTSGPTLHNEQFF. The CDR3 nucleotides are TGTGCCAGCAGTGAATCGGTGGGGACTAGCGGTCCGACGCTTCACAATGAGCAGTTCTTC.

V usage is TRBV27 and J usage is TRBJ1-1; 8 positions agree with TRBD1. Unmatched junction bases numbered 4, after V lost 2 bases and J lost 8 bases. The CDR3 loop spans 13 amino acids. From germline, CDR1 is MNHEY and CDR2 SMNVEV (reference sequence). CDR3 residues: CASSLQGAREAFF. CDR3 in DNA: TGTGCCAGCAGTTTACAGGGGGCGCGGGAAGCTTTCTTT.

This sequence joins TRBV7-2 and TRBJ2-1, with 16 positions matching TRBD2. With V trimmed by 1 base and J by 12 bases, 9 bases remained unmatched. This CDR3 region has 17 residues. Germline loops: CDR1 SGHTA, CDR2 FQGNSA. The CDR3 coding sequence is TGTGCCAGCAGCTTAGAGGGACAGGGACTAGCGGGAGGGAGGCAGTTCTTC. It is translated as CASSLEGQGLAGGRQFF. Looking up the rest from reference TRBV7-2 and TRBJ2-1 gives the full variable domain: GAGVSQSPSNKVTEKGKDVELRCDPISGHTALYWYRQSLGQGLEFLIYFQGNSAPDKSGLPSDRFSAERTGGSVSTLTIQRTQQEDSAVYLCASSLEGQGLAGGRQFFGPGTRLTVL.

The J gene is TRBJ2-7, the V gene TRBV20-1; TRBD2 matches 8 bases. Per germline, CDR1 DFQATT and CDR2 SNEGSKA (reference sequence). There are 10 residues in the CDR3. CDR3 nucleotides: TGCAGGGCGGGGGGCGGAGAGCAGTACTTC. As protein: CRAGGGEQYF.

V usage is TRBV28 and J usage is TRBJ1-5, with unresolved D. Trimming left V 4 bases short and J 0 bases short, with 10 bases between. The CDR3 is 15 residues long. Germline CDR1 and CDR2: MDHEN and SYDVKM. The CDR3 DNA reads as TGTGCCAGCAGTTCGGTGGACGGTAGCAATCAGCCCCAGCATTTT. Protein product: CASSSVDGSNQPQHF.

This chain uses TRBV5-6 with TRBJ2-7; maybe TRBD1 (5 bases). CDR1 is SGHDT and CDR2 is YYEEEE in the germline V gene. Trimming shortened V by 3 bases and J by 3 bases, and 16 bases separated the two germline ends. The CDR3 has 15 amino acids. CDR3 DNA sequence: TGTGCCAGCAGCTACAGACCAGGGCAGGGCTACGAGCAGTACTTC. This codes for CASSYRPGQGYEQYF. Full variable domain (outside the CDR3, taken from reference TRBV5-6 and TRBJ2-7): DAGVTQSPTHLIKTRGQQVTLRCSPKSGHDTVSWYQQALGQGPQFIFQYYEEEERQRGNFPDRFSGHQFPNYSSELNVNALLLGDSALYLCASSYRPGQGYEQYFGPGTRLTVT.

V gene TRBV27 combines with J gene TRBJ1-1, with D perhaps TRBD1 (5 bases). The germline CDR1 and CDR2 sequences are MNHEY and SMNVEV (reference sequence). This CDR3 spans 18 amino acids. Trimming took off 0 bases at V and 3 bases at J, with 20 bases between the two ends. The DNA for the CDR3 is TGTGCCAGCAGTTTATCGGGCCCAGGACGGTGGGGCCACACTGAAGCTTTCTTT. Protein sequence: CASSLSGPGRWGHTEAFF.

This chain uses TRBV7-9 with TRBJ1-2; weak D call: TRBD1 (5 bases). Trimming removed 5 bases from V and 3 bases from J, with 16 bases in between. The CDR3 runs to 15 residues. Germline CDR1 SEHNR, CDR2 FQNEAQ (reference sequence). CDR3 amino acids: CASSRRALQDYGYTF. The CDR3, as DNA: TGTGCCAGCAGCCGCAGGGCTCTCCAGGACTATGGCTACACCTTC.

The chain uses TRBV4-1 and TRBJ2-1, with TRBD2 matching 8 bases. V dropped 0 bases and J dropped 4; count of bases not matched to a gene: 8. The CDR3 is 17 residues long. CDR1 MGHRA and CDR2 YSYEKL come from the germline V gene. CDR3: CASSQDRTSGEYNEQFF. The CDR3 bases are TGCGCCAGCAGCCAAGATCGCACTAGCGGAGAGTACAATGAGCAGTTCTTC.

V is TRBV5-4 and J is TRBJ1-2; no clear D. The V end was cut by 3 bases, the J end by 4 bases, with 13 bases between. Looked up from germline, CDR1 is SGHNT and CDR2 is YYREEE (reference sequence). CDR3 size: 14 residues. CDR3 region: CASSSAPVIYGYTF. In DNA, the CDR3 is TGTGCCAGCAGCTCAGCTCCGGTCATCTATGGCTACACCTTC.

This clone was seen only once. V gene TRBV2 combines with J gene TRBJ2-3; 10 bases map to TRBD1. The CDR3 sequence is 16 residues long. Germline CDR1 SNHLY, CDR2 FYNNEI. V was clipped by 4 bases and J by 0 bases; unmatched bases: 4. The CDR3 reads CASSVGQGGSTDTQYF. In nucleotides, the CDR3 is TGTGCCAGCAGTGTAGGACAGGGGGGGAGCACAGATACGCAGTATTTT.

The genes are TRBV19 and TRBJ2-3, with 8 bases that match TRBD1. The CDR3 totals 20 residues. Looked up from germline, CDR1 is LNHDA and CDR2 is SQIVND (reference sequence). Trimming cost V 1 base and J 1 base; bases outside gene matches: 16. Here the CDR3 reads CASSIATLSIQGAGTDTQYF. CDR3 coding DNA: TGTGCCAGTAGTATAGCGACCCTTAGTATCCAGGGGGCTGGCACAGATACGCAGTATTTT.

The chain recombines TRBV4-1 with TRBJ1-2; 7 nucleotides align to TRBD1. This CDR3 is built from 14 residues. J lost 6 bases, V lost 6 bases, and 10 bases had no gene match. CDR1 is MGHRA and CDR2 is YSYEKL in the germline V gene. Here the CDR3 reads CASSQPPGGNGYTF. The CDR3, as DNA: TGCGCCAGCAGTCAACCGCCAGGGGGTAATGGCTACACCTTC.

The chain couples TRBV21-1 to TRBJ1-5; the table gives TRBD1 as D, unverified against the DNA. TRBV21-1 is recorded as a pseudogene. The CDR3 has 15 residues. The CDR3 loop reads CASSPGTGRIQPQHF. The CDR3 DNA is TGTGCCAGCAGCCCCGGGACAGGGAGAATTCAGCCCCAGCATTTT.

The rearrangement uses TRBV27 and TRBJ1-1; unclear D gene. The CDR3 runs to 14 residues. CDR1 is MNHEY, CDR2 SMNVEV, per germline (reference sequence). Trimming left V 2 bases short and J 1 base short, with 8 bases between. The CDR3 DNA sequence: TGTGCCAGCAGTTTAGGCAGGCCGAACACTGAAGCTTTCTTT. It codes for CASSLGRPNTEAFF.

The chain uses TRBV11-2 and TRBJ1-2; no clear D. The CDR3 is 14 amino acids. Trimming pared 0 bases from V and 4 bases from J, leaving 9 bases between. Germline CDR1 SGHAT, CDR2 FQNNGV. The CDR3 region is CASSLDHPTYGYTF. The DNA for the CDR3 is TGTGCCAGCAGCTTAGATCACCCGACCTATGGCTACACCTTC. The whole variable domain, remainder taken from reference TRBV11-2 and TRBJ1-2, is EAGVAQSPRYKIIEKRQSVAFWCNPISGHATLYWYQQILGQGPKLLIQFQNNGVVDDSQLPKDRFSAERLKGVDSTLKIQPAKLEDSAVYLCASSLDHPTYGYTFGSGTRLTVV.

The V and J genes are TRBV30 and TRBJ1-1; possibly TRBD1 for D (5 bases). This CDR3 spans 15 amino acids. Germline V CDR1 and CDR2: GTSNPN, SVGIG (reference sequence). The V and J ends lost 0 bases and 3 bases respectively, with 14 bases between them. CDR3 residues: CAWSVLGTGYTEAFF. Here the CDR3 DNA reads TGTGCCTGGAGTGTTTTGGGGACGGGCTACACTGAAGCTTTCTTT. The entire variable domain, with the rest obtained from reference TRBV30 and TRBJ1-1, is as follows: SQTIHQWPATLVQPVGSPLSLECTVEGTSNPNLYWYRQAAGRGLQLLFYSVGIGQISSEVPQNLSASRPQDRQFILSSKKLLLSDSGFYLCAWSVLGTGYTEAFFGQGTRLTVV.

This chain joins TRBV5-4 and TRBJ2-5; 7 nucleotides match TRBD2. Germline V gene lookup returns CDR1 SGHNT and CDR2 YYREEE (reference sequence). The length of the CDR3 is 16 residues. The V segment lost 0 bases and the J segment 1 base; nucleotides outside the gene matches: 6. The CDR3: CASSLGLAVSQETQYF. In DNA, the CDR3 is TGTGCCAGCAGCTTGGGGCTAGCGGTTTCCCAAGAGACCCAGTACTTC. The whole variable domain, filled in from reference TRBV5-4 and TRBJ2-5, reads ETGVTQSPTHLIKTRGQQVTLRCSSQSGHNTVSWYQQALGQGPQFIFQYYREEENGRGNFPPRFSGLQFPNYSSELNVNALELDDSALYLCASSLGLAVSQETQYFGPGTRLLVL.

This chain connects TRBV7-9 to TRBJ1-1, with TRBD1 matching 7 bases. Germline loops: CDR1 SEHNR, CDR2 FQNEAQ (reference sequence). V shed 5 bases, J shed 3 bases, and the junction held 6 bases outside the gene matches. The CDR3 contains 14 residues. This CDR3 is CASSGGTGDTEAFF. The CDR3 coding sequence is TGTGCCAGCAGCGGAGGTACAGGGGACACTGAAGCTTTCTTT.